What follows describes a single TCR beta chain. Its matching antigen is unknown. These data belong to a study of shared clonotypes between healthy human individuals. Germline V gene sequence: CDR1 SEHNR, CDR2 FQNEAQ (reference sequence). V was pared by 5 bases and J by 5 bases, with 5 bases of the junction left unmatched. The CDR3 covers 14 residues. Nashville, Tennessee was home to all donors, each a Caucasian adult. Findings and limits, study-wide: Estimated clonotype richness was generally higher in naive than memory subsets.

Genomic DNA from each subset was divided evenly over several immunoSEQ plates. Sequencing used immunoSEQ multiplex PCR; TCRdb keeps in-frame clones, though not all of them. The sample contains 100,000 or so clones, roughly two thirds of which appear only once. The chain recombines TRBV7-9 with TRBJ2-3; 9 bases agree with TRBD2. Sequenced input: memory CD8+ T cells sorted from blood. The subset: CD45RO+ cells pooled with CCR7-negative TemRA cells. This clonotype originated in a woman in her 30s in good health. This CDR3 reads CASSHSGSGDTQYF. The DNA for the CDR3 is TGTGCCAGCAGCCATAGCGGGAGTGGAGATACGCAGTATTTT.